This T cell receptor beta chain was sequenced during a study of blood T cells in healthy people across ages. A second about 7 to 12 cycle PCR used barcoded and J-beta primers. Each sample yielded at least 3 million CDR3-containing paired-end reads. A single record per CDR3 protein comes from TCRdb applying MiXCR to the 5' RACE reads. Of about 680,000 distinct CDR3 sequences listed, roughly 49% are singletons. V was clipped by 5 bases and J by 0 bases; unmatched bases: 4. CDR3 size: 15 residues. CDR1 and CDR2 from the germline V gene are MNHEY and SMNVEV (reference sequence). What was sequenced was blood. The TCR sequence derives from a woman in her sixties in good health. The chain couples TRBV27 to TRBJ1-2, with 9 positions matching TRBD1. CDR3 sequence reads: CASSGYRGPNYGYTF. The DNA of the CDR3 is TGTGCCAGCAGTGGCTACAGGGGGCCTAACTATGGCTACACCTTC.